Detailed here is one T cell receptor (beta chain). These data are taken from a study of OX40 agonist ivuxolimab in advanced cancers. Study in general: Ivuxolimab, which patients received intravenously every 2 weeks, was dosed at 0.01 to 10 mg/kg.

TCRdb's copy holds only in-frame clones and misses some; the assay was immunoSEQ multiplex PCR. The sample consists of 65,000 to 80,000 clones, over 90% of them appearing once. The CDR3 runs to 14 residues. Germline V lookup: CDR1 MDHEN, CDR2 SYDVKM. The V gene end was trimmed by 2 bases and the J gene end by 6 bases; junction bases not matched to a gene: 4. Sampled blood was obtained at baseline, cycle 4 day 1, and cycle 7 day 1. The gene calls are TRBV28 and TRBJ2-7, with 10 bases fitting TRBD2. Sample: CD4+ or CD8+ T cells sorted from blood, taken in a trial of the OX40 agonist ivuxolimab. The origin of this receptor is an adult with an advanced solid tumor such as melanoma, head and neck, liver or kidney cancer. CDR3 DNA sequence: TGTGCCAGCAGTTTACTAGCGGGAGTCGGCGAGCAGTACTTC. Its translation is CASSLLAGVGEQYF. The whole variable domain, remainder taken from reference TRBV28 and TRBJ2-7, is DVKVTQSSRYLVKRTGEKVFLECVQDMDHENMFWYRQDPGLGLRLIYFSYDVKMKEKGDIPEGYSVSREKKERFSLILESASTNQTSMYLCASSLLAGVGEQYFGPGTRLTVT.